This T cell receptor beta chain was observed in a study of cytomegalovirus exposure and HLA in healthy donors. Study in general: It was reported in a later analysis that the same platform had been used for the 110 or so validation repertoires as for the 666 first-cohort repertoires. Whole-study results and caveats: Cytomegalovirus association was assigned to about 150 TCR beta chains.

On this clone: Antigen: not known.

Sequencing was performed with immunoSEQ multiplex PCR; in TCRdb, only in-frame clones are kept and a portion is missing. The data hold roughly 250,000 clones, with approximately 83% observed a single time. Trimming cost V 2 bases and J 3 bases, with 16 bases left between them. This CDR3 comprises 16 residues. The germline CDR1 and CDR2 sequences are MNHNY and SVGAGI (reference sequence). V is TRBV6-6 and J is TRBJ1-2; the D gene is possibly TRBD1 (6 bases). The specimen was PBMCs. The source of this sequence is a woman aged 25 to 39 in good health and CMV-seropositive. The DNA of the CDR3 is TGTGCCAGCAGTTACCACTCCGTGGGGGCGGACTATGGCTACACCTTC. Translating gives CASSYHSVGADYGYTF.